Included here is one TCR beta chain sequence, with context. Random hexamers primed reverse transcription of about 0.45 to 1 ug RNA. MiXCR was run by TCRdb on the immunoSEQ multiplex PCR reads, yielding one entry per CDR3 protein. The sample records more than 90,000 distinct CDR3 sequences, more than 85% being singletons. This record belongs to a study of CD8 T cells in Susac syndrome. This CDR3 is built from 15 residues. V gave up 3 bases and J gave up 4 bases, with 12 bases separating them. Germline V lookup: CDR1 SSHAT, CDR2 FNYEAQ (reference sequence). The chain is built from TRBV7-7 and TRBJ2-2, with D uncertain. The specimen was CD4+ T cells from PBMCs. This TCR was sampled from a human donor with multiple sclerosis. As DNA, the CDR3 is TGTGCCAGCAGCTTGCTAGGCCCCAGCACCGGGGAGCTGTTTTTT. Encoded protein: CASSLLGPSTGELFF.